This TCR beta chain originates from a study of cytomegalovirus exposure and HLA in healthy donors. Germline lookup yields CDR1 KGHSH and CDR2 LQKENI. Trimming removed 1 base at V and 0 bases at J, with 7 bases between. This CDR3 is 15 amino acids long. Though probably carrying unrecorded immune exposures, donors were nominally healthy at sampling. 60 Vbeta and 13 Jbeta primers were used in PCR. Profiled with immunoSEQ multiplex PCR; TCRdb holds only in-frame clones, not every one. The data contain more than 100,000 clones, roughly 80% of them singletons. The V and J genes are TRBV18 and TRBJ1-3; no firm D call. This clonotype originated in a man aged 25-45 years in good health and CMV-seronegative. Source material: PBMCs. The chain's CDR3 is CASSPLAVSGNTIYF. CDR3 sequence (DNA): TGTGCCAGCTCACCACTTGCGGTCTCTGGAAACACCATATATTTT.